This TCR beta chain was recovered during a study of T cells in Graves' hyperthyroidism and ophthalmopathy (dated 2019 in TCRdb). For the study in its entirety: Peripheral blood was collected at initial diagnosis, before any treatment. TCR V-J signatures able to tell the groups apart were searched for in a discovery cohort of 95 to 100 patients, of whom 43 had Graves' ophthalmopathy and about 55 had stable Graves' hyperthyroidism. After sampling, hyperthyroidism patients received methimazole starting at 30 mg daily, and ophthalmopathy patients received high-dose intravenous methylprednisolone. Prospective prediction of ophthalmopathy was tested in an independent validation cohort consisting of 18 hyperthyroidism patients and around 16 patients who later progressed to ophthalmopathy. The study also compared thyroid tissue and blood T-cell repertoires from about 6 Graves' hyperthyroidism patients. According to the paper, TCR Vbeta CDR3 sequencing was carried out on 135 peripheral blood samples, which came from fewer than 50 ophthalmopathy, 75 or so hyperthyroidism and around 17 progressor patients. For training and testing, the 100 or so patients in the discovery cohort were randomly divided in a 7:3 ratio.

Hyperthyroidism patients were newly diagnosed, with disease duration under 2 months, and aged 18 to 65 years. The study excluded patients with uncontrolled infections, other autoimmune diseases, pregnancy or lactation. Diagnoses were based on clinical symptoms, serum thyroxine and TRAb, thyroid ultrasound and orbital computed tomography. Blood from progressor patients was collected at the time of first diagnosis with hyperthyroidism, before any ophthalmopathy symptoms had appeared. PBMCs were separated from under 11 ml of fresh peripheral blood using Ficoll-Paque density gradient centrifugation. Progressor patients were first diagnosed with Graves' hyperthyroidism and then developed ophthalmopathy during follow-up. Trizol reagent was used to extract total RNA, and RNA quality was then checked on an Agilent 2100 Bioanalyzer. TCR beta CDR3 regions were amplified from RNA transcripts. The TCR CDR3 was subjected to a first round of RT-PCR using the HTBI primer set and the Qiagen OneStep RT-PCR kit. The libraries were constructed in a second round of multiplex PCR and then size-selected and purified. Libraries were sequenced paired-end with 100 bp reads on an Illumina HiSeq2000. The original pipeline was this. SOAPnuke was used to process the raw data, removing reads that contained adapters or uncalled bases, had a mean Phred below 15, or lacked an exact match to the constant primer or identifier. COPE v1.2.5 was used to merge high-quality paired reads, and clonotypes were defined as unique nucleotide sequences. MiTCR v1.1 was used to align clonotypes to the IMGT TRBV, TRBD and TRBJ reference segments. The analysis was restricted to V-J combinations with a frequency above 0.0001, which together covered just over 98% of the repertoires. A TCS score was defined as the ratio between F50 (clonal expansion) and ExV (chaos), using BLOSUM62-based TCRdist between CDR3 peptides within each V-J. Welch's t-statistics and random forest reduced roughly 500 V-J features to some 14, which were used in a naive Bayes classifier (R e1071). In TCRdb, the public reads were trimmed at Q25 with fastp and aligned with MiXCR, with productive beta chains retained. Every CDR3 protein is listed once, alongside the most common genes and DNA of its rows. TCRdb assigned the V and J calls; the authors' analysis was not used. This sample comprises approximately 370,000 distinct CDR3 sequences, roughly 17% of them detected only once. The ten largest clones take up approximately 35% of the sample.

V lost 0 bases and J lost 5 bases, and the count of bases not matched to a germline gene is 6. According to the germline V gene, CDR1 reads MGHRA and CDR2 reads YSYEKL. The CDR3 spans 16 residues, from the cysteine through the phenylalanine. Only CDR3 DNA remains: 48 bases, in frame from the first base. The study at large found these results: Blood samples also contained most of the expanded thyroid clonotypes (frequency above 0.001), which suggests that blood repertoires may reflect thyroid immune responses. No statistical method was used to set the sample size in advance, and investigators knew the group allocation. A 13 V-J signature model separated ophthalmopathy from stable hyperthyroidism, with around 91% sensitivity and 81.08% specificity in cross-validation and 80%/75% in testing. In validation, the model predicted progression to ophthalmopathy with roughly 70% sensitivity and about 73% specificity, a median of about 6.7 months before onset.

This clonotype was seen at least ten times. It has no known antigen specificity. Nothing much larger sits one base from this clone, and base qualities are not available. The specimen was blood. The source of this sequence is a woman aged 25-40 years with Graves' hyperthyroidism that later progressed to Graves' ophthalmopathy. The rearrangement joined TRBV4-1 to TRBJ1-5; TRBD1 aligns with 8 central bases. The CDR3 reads CASSQEVQGGHQPQHF. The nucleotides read TGCGCCAGCAGCCAAGAGGTACAGGGGGGCCATCAGCCCCAGCATTTT.